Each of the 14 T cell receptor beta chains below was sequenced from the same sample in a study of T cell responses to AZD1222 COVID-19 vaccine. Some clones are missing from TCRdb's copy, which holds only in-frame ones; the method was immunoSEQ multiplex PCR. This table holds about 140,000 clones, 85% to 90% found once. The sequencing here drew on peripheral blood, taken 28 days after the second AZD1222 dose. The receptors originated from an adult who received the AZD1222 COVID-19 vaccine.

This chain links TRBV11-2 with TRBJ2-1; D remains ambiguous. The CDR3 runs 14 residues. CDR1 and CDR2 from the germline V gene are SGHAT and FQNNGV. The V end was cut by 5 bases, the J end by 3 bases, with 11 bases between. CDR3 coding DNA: TGTGCCAGCAGCCCGCCGACAAGCTACAATGAGCAGTTCTTC. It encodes CASSPPTSYNEQFF.

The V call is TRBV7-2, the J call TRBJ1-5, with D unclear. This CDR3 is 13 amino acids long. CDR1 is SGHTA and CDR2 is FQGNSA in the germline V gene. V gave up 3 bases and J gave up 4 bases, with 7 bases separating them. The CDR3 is CASSFRANQPQHF. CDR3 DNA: TGTGCCAGCAGCTTCCGAGCGAATCAGCCCCAGCATTTT.

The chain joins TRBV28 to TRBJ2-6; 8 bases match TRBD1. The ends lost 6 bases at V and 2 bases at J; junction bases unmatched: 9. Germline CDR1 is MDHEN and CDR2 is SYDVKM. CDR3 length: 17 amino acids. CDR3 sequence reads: CASRQPAGGAGANVLTF. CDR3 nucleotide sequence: TGTGCCAGCAGGCAGCCAGCAGGGGGCGCTGGGGCCAACGTCCTGACTTTC.

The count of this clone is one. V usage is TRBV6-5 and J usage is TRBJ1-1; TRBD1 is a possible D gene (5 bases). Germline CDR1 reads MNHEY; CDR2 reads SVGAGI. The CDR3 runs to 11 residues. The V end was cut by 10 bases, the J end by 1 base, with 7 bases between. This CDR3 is CATDRNTEAFF. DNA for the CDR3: TGTGCCACAGACAGGAACACTGAAGCTTTCTTT.

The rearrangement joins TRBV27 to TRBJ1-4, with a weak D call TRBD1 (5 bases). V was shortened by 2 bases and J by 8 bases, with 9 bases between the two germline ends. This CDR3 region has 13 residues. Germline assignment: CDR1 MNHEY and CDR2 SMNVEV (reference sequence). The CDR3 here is CASSLRTSEKLFF. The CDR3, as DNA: TGTGCCAGCAGTTTACGGACATCGGAAAAACTGTTTTTT.

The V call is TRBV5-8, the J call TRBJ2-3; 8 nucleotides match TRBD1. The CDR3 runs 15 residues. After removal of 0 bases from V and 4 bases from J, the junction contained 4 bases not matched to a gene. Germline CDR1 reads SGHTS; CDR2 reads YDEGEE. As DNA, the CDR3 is TGTGCCAGCAGCTTGGCAGGGGGCGACGCAGATACGCAGTATTTT. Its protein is CASSLAGGDADTQYF.

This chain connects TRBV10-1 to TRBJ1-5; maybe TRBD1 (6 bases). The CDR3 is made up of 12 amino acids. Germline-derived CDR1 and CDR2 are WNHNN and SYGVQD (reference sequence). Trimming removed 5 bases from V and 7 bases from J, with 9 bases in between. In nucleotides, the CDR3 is TGCGCCAGCAGTATACAGGGCCAGCCCCAGCATTTT. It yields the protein CASSIQGQPQHF.

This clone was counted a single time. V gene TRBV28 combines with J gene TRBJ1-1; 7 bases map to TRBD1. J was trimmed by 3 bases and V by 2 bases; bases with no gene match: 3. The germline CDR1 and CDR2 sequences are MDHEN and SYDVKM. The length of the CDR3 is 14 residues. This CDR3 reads CASSLDREDTEAFF. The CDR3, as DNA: TGTGCCAGCAGTTTAGACAGGGAGGACACTGAAGCTTTCTTT.

The CDR3, as DNA: TGTGCCATCAGTGAATCTTCGACAGGGAACGAGCAGTACTTC. Encoded protein: CAISESSTGNEQYF. The chain combines TRBV10-3 with TRBJ2-7, with 7 bases matching TRBD1. The CDR3 is 14 residues long. With V trimmed by 3 bases and J by 5 bases, 7 bases remained unmatched. Germline-derived CDR1 and CDR2 are ENHRY and SYGVKD.

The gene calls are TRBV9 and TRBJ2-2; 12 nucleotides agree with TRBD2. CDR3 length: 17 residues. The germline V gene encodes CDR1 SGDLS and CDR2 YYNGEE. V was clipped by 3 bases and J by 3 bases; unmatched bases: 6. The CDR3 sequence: CASSGGLAGTYTGELFF. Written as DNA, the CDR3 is TGTGCCAGCAGCGGAGGACTAGCGGGGACGTACACCGGGGAGCTGTTTTTT.

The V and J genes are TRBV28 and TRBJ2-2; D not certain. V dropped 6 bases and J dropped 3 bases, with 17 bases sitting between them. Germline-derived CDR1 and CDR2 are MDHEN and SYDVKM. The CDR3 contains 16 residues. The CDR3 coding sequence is TGTGCCAGCAGAGTCCATGCGGTGACCGACACCGGGGAGCTGTTTTTT. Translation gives CASRVHAVTDTGELFF.

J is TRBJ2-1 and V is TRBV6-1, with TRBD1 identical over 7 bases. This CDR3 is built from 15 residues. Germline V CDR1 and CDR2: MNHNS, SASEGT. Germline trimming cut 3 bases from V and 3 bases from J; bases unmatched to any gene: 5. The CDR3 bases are TGTGCCAGCAGTGACCCGGGACAGCTCTACAATGAGCAGTTCTTC. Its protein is CASSDPGQLYNEQFF.

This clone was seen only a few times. The CDR3 region has the DNA TGCGCCAGCAGCCGGTCGACAGGGGGTGGAAACACCATATATTTT. It is translated as CASSRSTGGGNTIYF. The V call is TRBV4-3, the J call TRBJ1-3; 9 positions match TRBD1. The CDR3 spans 15 residues. Trimming removed 4 bases from V and 3 bases from J; junction bases left unmatched: 4. CDR1 is LGHNA and CDR2 is YSLEER in the germline V gene.

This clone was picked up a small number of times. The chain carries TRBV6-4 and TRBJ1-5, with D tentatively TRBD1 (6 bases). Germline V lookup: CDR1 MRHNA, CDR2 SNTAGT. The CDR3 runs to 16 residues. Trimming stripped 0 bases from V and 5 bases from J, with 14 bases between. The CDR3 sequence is CASSDSRQAGYQPQHF. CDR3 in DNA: TGTGCCAGCAGTGACTCCCGACAGGCCGGGTATCAGCCCCAGCATTTT.